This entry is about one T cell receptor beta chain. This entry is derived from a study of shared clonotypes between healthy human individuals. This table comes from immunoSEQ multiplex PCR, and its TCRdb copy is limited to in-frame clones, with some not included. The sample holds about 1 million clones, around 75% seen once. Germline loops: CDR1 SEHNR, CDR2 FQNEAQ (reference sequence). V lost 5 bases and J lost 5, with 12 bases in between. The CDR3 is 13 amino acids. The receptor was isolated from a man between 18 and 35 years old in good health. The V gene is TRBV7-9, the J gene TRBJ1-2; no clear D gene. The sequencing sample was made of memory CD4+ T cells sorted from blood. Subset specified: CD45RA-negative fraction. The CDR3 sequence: CASSQIGPYGYTF. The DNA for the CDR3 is TGTGCCAGCAGCCAGATCGGACCTTATGGCTACACCTTC.